These 3 T cell receptor beta chains were all obtained from the same sample, sequenced in a study of blood T cell repertoires in COVID-19. Measured with immunoSEQ multiplex PCR; TCRdb has only the in-frame clones, and not every one. The sample records about 90,000 clones, about 80% being singletons. Input material: peripheral blood. These receptors were obtained from a man aged 55 to 70 with acute or convalescent COVID-19.

The CDR3 is CAISEDRAYGYTF. For the CDR3, the DNA is TGTGCCATCAGTGAGGACAGGGCCTATGGCTACACCTTC. This chain joins TRBV10-3 and TRBJ1-2, with 7 bases identical to TRBD1. The CDR3 is 13 residues long. Germline CDR1 reads ENHRY; CDR2 reads SYGVKD. Trimming cost V 2 bases and J 4 bases; bases outside gene matches: 1.

The chain employs TRBV24-1 and TRBJ1-5; D possibly corresponds to TRBD1 (5 bases). CDR1 is KGHDR, CDR2 SFDVKD, per germline. This CDR3 is built from 13 residues. V was shortened by 5 bases and J by 4 bases, with 8 bases between the two germline ends. For the CDR3, the DNA is TGTGCCACCAGTGTGGGGGGTAATCAGCCCCAGCATTTT. Amino acids: CATSVGGNQPQHF.

This clone was picked up a small number of times. The chain uses TRBV27 and TRBJ1-5; TRBD1 might be the D (6 bases). The CDR3 spans 17 residues. Trimming shortened V by 5 bases and J by 2 bases, and 19 bases separated the two germline ends. Germline V CDR1 and CDR2: MNHEY, SMNVEV (reference sequence). The CDR3 here is CASSPRGGGGGNQPQHF. CDR3 in DNA: TGTGCCAGCAGTCCCCGGGGAGGGGGTGGGGGCAATCAGCCCCAGCATTTT.